This TCR beta chain was found in a study of cytomegalovirus exposure and HLA in healthy donors. Study-level findings and limits: There were some V segments, including TRBV6-2 and TRBV6-3, excluded as indistinguishable. Roughly uniform sequencing depth across donors was assumed, possibly incorrectly. Association of 15,000 to 20,000 TCR beta sequences with HLA alleles was found at 0.05 false discovery rate in a later analysis. Reported results showed that the classifier diagnosed cytomegalovirus status with high specificity and sensitivity.

13 Jbeta primers and 60 Vbeta primers were used for the PCR. This table comes from immunoSEQ multiplex PCR, and its TCRdb copy is limited to in-frame clones, with some not included. The table lists just over 150,000 clones. Germline assignment: CDR1 SGHVS and CDR2 FNYEAQ. Unmatched junction bases numbered 6, after V lost 1 base and J lost 7 bases. This CDR3 is built from 15 residues. As regards this clone: As yet, its antigen is unknown.

The V call is TRBV7-6, the J call TRBJ1-3; 8 bases line up with TRBD1. The source is a woman aged 55-69 years in good health and CMV-seronegative. Sequencing was done on a sample of PBMCs. The chain's CDR3 is CASSLGPRGPNTIYF. CDR3 in DNA: TGTGCCAGCAGCTTAGGCCCCAGGGGGCCGAACACCATATATTTT.